The entry below describes one T cell receptor beta chain. It lacks a known antigen. It has no much larger one-base neighbor in the sample; base qualities were not kept. In light of the paper, this sample's treatment or condition label describes: allogeneic hematopoietic cell transplantation with graft depleted of TCRalphabeta T cells and CD19 B cells. The children who served as transplant recipients had been given grafts of TCRalphabeta/CD19-depleted allogeneic hematopoietic cells. This specimen comes from a study of T-cell reconstitution after alpha-beta-depleted transplantation in children (dated by TCRdb to the mid-2010s). With respect to the entire study: T-cell immune reconstitution after TCRalphabeta/CD19-depleted allogeneic hematopoietic cell transplantation in children was quantitatively tracked in the study by means of TCR repertoire profiling.

What the study reported, not specific to this receptor: Apparently early alphabetaT-cell count recovery about two months after transplant reportedly relied on only several hundred rapidly expanded clones derived from non-depleted graft cells. Hyperexpanded clone frequencies declined over subsequent months; after one year, T-cell counts and TCRbeta diversity were mostly attributed to newly produced T cells. In some patients, the high TCRbeta diversity seen at day 60 was put down to recipient T cells and intrathymic progenitors that had survived conditioning.

Library method: PCR. TCRdb lists the instrument as Illumina HiSeq 2500. Molecular barcoding was employed in the preparation of TCR libraries, with unique molecular identifiers being used to normalize TCRbeta repertoire quantification. TCRdb passed the public sequencing reads through fastp at Q25 and MiXCR, retaining productive beta sequences. One record per CDR3 amino acid sequence lists the most common genes and DNA. Counted in this sample were 800,000 to 1,000,000 distinct CDR3 sequences; under 30% of them appeared once. Jointly, the top ten make up under 30% of the sample. CDR1 MNHEY and CDR2 SVGEGT are derived from the germline V gene. Spanning cysteine to phenylalanine, the CDR3 consists of 16 amino acids. The DNA shown is the 48-base CDR3, in frame from base 1. The germline V and J ends show losses of 2 bases and 2 bases respectively, and no gene match explains 5 bases of the junction.

The sequence is built from TRBV6-2 or TRBV6-3 and TRBJ2-4, with 8 middle bases fitting TRBD2. This clonotype originated in a boy under two years old who had a stem cell transplant for SCID, so the T cells may come from the graft donor. Here the sequenced sample was PBMCs, mostly from graft donor cells, taken 360 days after TCRalphabeta/CD19-depleted stem cell transplant. The DNA sequence follows: TGTGCCAGCAGTTACGGTCGGGGGGGCCCCAAAAACATTCAGTACTTC. It translates to CASSYGRGGPKNIQYF.